In this sample, the clone carrying this T cell receptor beta chain turned up a few times. Its cognate antigen is unknown. The CDR3 spans 16 residues. Per germline, CDR1 MGHRA and CDR2 YSYEKL. V was shortened by 1 base and J by 3 bases, with 13 bases between the two germline ends. This record comes from a study of chemoradiotherapy in HPV16-positive cancers. Findings and caveats of the study: HPV-specific T cells were functionally defined from only a couple of HPV16-positive patients.

Libraries were prepared by immunoSEQ multiplex PCR; TCRdb keeps only in-frame clonotypes and omits some of them. The sample records around 40,000 clones, about 77% being singletons. This sequence joins TRBV4-1 and TRBJ2-1, with D uncertain. Sequencing used blood, obtained from a patient who underwent chemoradiotherapy. The clonotype comes from a human donor with HPV-associated anogenital cancer. The CDR3 here is CASSQVDLVIYNEQFF. CDR3 nucleotides: TGCGCCAGCAGCCAAGTTGATCTAGTAATCTACAATGAGCAGTTCTTC.